The 2 T cell receptor beta chains listed next were all sequenced from one sample in a study of T cells in Graves' hyperthyroidism and ophthalmopathy. Amplified TCR beta CDR3 regions came from RNA transcripts. HTBI primers were employed in a first-round RT-PCR of the TCR CDR3. TCRdb reprocessed the multiplex PCR reads via MiXCR and lists one record per CDR3 protein. The table includes approximately 400,000 distinct CDR3 sequences, around a quarter detected once. Specimen: blood. All receptors derive from a man over 45 with Graves' hyperthyroidism.

V is TRBV24-1 and J is TRBJ1-4, with 7 bases that match TRBD1. Trimming removed 9 bases from V and 8 bases from J; junction bases left unmatched: 8. This CDR3 contains 13 residues. Per the germline V gene, CDR1 is KGHDR and CDR2 is SFDVKD. DNA for the CDR3: TGTGCCACCCACAGGGGATCTGACGAAAAACTGTTTTTT. This encodes CATHRGSDEKLFF.

The chain joins TRBV15 to TRBJ2-3; 7 nucleotides line up with TRBD2. Germline trimming cut 3 bases from V and 0 bases from J; bases unmatched to any gene: 6. This CDR3 comprises 16 residues. CDR1 and CDR2 from the germline V gene are LNHNV and YYDKDF (reference sequence). The CDR3 here is CATSRHSGSSTDTQYF. The CDR3 DNA sequence: TGTGCCACCAGCAGGCATAGCGGGTCTAGCACAGATACGCAGTATTTT.